This T cell receptor beta chain was obtained from a study of shared T cell receptors in the human thymus. Method: immunoSEQ multiplex PCR; TCRdb's copy keeps in-frame clones and lacks some. The repertoire has more than 550,000 clones, about 87% of them found once; the top ten carry more than 0.009%. The sample was also reused in another study, on human thymus T cells. That study reports: The donors were infants in Finland with congenital heart defects, otherwise immunologically healthy. Both thymic and peripheral blood repertoires showed apparently biased V and J usage.

The clonotype originates from a boy in the first two years of life with a congenital heart defect. Sequenced: thymocytes.

The CDR3 DNA sequence: TGTGCCAGCAGGTTGGGACAGGAGAACACCGGGGAGCTGTTTTTT. Amino acids: CASRLGQENTGELFF. The rearrangement uses TRBV28 and TRBJ2-2; 8 nucleotides match TRBD1. V shed 6 bases and J 1 base; nucleotides not matched to a gene: 4. The CDR3 sequence is 15 residues long. Germline lookup yields CDR1 MDHEN and CDR2 SYDVKM.